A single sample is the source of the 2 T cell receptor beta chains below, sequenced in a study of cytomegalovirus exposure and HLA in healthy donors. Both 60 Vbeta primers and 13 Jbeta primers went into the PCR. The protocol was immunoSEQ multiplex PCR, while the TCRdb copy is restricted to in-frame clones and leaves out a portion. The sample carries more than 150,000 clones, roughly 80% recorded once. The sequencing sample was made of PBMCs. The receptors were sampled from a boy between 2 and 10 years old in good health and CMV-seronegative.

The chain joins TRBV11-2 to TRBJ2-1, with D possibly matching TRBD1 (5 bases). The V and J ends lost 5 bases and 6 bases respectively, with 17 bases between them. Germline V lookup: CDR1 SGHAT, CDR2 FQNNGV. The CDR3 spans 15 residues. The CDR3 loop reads CASSPQGLAGNEQFF. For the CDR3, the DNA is TGTGCCAGCAGCCCGCAGGGTCTGGCCGGCAATGAGCAGTTCTTC.

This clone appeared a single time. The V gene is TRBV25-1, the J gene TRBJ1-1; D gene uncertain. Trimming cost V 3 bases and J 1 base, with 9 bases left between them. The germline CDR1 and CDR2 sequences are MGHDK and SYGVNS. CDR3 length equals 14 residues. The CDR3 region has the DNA TGTGCCAGCAGTGAGTCGGAGGGGAACACTGAAGCTTTCTTT. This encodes CASSESEGNTEAFF.